This is a list of T cell receptor beta chains from one sample in a study of neoadjuvant anti-PD-1 for oral cavity cancer. Measured with immunoSEQ multiplex PCR; TCRdb has only the in-frame clones, and not every one. The profile covers 15,000 or so clones, with 60% to 70% appearing a single time and over 2% taken by the ten largest. The sample consisted of PBMCs, taken before nivolumab (anti-PD-1) treatment. These receptors came from a person aged 35-79 years with oral cavity squamous cell carcinoma. The CDR3 runs from the conserved cysteine through the conserved F or W. Fields, in order: V gene, D gene, clone size, J gene, CDR3 DNA, CDR3 protein. The D gene is left open where the match is weak. The size field is filled for only some rows; it gives once, few, many or a size class.

TRBV6-5,.,.,TRBJ2-7,TGTGCCAGCAGTATTGGGGGGGCGGCCTCCTACGAGCAGTACTTC,CASSIGGAASYEQYF
TRBV2,.,.,TRBJ2-2,TGTGCCAGCAAGGTTCTCAGGGTTAACACCGGGGAGCTGTTTTTT,CASKVLRVNTGELFF
TRBV2,TRBD1,once,TRBJ1-1,TGTGCCAGCAGCGCGACAGGGGGCTCGACTGAAGCTTTCTTT,CASSATGGSTEAFF
TRBV7-9,.,few,TRBJ2-2,TGTGCCAGCAGCCCGCCGGGTACCGGGGAGCTGTTTTTT,CASSPPGTGELFF
TRBV19,.,few,TRBJ1-5,TGTGCCAGTAGTATCAGAGATAGCAATCAGCCCCAGCATTTT,CASSIRDSNQPQHF
TRBV7-6,TRBD2,.,TRBJ2-7,TGTGCCAGCAGCTTAGGGGGGACTAGCGGGACTGAGCAGTACTTC,CASSLGGTSGTEQYF
TRBV7-3,.,.,TRBJ2-3,TGTGCCAGCAGCGCCCAGATTATCGGCACAGATACGCAGTATTTT,CASSAQIIGTDTQYF
TRBV5-4,TRBD1,.,TRBJ1-1,TGTGCCAGCAGGGGCGATCCGGGACAGATGAACACTGAAGCTTTCTTT,CASRGDPGQMNTEAFF
TRBV4-2,TRBD1,.,TRBJ2-1,TGTGCCAGCGGACAGGGTAATGAGCAGTTCTTC,CASGQGNEQFF
TRBV7-2,TRBD2,.,TRBJ2-7,TGTGCCAGCAGCCCCCAAACTAGCGGGGTCGGCGAGCAGTACTTC,CASSPQTSGVGEQYF
TRBV5-1,TRBD1,.,TRBJ2-7,TGCGCCAGCAGCCGGACAGGAGACACCTACGAGCAGTACTTC,CASSRTGDTYEQYF
TRBV5-4,.,few,TRBJ2-2,TGTGCCAGCAGCTTGTATAAGGACACCGGGGAGCTGTTTTTT,CASSLYKDTGELFF
TRBV28,.,once,TRBJ2-1,TGTGCCATCTCCGGGACCCTCAATGAGCAGTTCTTC,CAISGTLNEQFF
TRBV5-1,TRBD1,.,TRBJ1-5,TGCGCCAGCAGCTTGGGAGGGACAGGCAATCAGCCCCAGCATTTT,CASSLGGTGNQPQHF
TRBV25-1,.,once,TRBJ1-2,TGTGCCAGCAGTAAGGAGCCCCACTATGGCTACACCTTC,CASSKEPHYGYTF
TRBV27,.,.,TRBJ1-5,TGTGCCAGCAGTTTAAATAGGGAGGGTCAGCCCCAGCATTTT,CASSLNREGQPQHF
TRBV9,.,.,TRBJ1-1,TGTGCCAGCAGCGTAGGGCAGGGCTATAACACTGAAGCTTTCTTT,CASSVGQGYNTEAFF
TRBV6-1,.,.,TRBJ2-1,TGTGCCAGCAGTGAAGAGACACAGGGATGGAATGAGCAGTTCTTC,CASSEETQGWNEQFF
TRBV19,TRBD1,.,TRBJ1-5,TGTGCCAGTAGTACGGACAGGCTCAATCAGCCCCAGCATTTT,CASSTDRLNQPQHF
TRBV5-1,.,.,TRBJ1-3,TGCGCCAGCAGCGGAAGCGGGCTAAGAGCGGGAAACACCATATATTTT,CASSGSGLRAGNTIYF
TRBV28,.,.,TRBJ1-2,TGTGCCAGCAGTTCACCGCCGCCAGGCTATGGCTACACCTTC,CASSSPPPGYGYTF
TRBV19,.,.,TRBJ1-1,TGTGCCAGTACCCCCAGGGGTCCCGGGGGGAACACTGAAGCTTTCTTT,CASTPRGPGGNTEAFF